This entry features one T cell receptor (beta chain) sequence. Its matching antigen is unknown. These data originate in a study of blood T cells in healthy people across ages. A sample-barcoded 5' primer and a J-beta primer mix were used in a second PCR of about 7 to 11 cycles. With 12 random nucleotides, a template-switch adaptor tagged each individual cDNA molecule. Each CDR3 protein gets one entry after TCRdb re-called the 5' RACE reads with MiXCR. The table shows around 900,000 distinct CDR3 sequences, with about 53% occurring only once. The V end lost 7 bases, the J end lost 13 bases, and 19 bases lay between the germline ends. The CDR3 length is 12 residues. Germline V gene lookup returns CDR1 MDHEN and CDR2 SYDVKM. Points from the study as a whole: Roughly linearly, TCR beta diversity per million T cells fell as age increased.

This clonotype originated in an older woman in good health. The rearrangement uses TRBV28 and TRBJ1-2; no firm D call. Source material: blood. The CDR3 region has the DNA TGTGCCAGCACAGTTGGTCAGAAGAGGAGCACCTTC. This translates into CASTVGQKRSTF.